This paragraph covers one TCR beta chain sequence. Profiling relied on immunoSEQ multiplex PCR, and the TCRdb table lists in-frame clones only, not all of them. The table lists 56,000 or so clones, 85% to 90% of them singletons. This CDR3 is built from 23 residues. Per germline, CDR1 ENHRY and CDR2 SYGVKD. V dropped 5 bases and J dropped 0; count of bases not matched to a gene: 23. This sample is drawn from a study of blood T cell repertoires in COVID-19. This receptor was taken from a woman of 80 years or more with active COVID-19. The chain is built from TRBV10-3 and TRBJ2-4; 12 bases match TRBD2. Sequenced: peripheral blood. CDR3 loop: CAISKNRGQTSGGPMLAKNIQYF. For the CDR3, the DNA is TGTGCCATCAGTAAAAACAGGGGTCAGACTAGCGGGGGACCTATGCTAGCCAAAAACATTCAGTACTTC.